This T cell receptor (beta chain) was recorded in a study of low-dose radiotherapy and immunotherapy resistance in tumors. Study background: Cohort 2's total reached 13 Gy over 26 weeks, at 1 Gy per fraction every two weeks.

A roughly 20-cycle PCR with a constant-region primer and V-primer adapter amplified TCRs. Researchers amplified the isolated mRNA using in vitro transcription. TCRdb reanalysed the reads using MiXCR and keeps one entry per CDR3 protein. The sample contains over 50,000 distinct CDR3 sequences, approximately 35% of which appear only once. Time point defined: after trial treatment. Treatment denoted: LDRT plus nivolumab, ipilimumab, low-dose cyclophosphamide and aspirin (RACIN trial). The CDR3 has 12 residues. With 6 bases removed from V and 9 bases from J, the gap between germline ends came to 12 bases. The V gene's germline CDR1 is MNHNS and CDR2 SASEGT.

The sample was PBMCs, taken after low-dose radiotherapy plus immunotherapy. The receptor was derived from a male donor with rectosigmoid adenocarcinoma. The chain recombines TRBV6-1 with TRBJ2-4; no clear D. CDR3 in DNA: TGTGCCAGCAGGGATCCGGGCCGCATTCAGTACTTC. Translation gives CASRDPGRIQYF.